These 30 T cell receptor beta chains share one sample of origin, sequenced in a study of tumor-infiltrating lymphocytes in primary liver carcinoma. The investigators made TCR beta cDNA from about 510 ng total RNA, using a constant-region primer. Researchers made the TCR beta libraries by running three nested multiplex PCR rounds with slightly modified ARM-PCR. Primers for the first two PCR rounds were TRBV1-TRBV30 forward primers and a C-beta reverse primer (approximately 10 cycles per round). TCRdb reprocessed the multiplex PCR reads via MiXCR and lists one record per CDR3 protein. In the table there are approximately 45,000 distinct CDR3 sequences, about three quarters of which are singletons. DNA and RNA were both co-extracted from around 20-30 mg of bulk tissue that had not been sorted. Sequenced input: liver tumor tissue from sampling region 2. The subset denotes: tumor region T2, inferior pole. These receptors originate from a middle-aged man with primary liver carcinoma and hepatitis B virus infection.

This clonotype was seen at least ten times. As DNA, the CDR3 is TGTGCCAGCAGCTTTAAGGGAGCGGGAGGGTACTACAATGAGCAGTTCTTC. Its protein product is CASSFKGAGGYYNEQFF. This rearrangement joins TRBV7-9 to TRBJ2-1, with 10 bases lining up with TRBD2. Germline V gene data show CDR1 as SEHNR and CDR2 as FQNEAQ (reference sequence). V was clipped by 3 bases and J by 3 bases; unmatched bases: 8. The CDR3 is 17 amino acids.

With respect to this clonotype: Because it lacks the conserved phenylalanine or tryptophan at the end, this CDR3 is likely a read error. V and J are TRBV5-1 and TRBJ2-1; D uncertain. The CDR3 has 14 amino acids. In germline, CDR1 is SGHRS, CDR2 YFSETQ. Trimming cost V 3 bases and J 7 bases, with 14 bases left between them. The CDR3 is CASSSIAGRNEQFL. In nucleotides, the CDR3 is TGCGCCAGCAGCTCAATAGCAGGAAGGAATGAGCAGTTCTTG.

Remarks on this clonotype: Mismatch with germline at one junction end may stem from a read error. The rearrangement links TRBV5-4 to TRBJ2-2; a possible D gene is TRBD2 (6 bases). The CDR3 loop spans 12 amino acids. Per germline, CDR1 SGHNT and CDR2 YYREEE (reference sequence). The CDR3 DNA reads as TGTGCCAGTAGCTTTGACACCGGGGGGCTGTTTTTT. It codes for CASSFDTGGLFF.

Worth noting for this clonotype: One end of the junction varies from germline; a read error may be responsible. V usage is TRBV10-3 and J usage is TRBJ2-1, with D maybe TRBD1 (5 bases). This CDR3 is built from 14 residues. Germline V gene sequence: CDR1 ENHRY, CDR2 SYGVKD. The CDR3 bases are TGTGCCATCAGTAAGGGGTTGGGATACAATGAGCAATTCTTC. Translating it yields CAISKGLGYNEQFF.

As concerns this clonotype: The CDR3 does not end in the conserved phenylalanine or tryptophan, so this is likely a read error. The chain links TRBV2 to TRBJ2-7; possibly TRBD1 for D (5 bases). V was clipped by 4 bases and J by 8 bases, with 12 bases between them. Looked up from germline, CDR1 is SNHLY and CDR2 is FYNNEI. The CDR3 has 12 amino acids. The CDR3 sequence is CASSVQGRKQYL. CDR3 coding DNA: TGTGCCAGCAGTGTCCAGGGCCGCAAGCAGTACCTC.

The table lists this clonotype with a few counts. The junction shows a germline mismatch at one end, possibly a read error. J is TRBJ2-3 and V is TRBV6-1; 9 bases are a match to TRBD2. This CDR3 contains 15 residues. Germline CDR1 and CDR2: MNHNS and SASEGT. CDR3 region: CTSSELAGGPDTQYF. Written as DNA, the CDR3 is TGTACCAGCAGTGAATTGGCGGGAGGGCCAGATACGCAGTATTTT.

This clonotype was counted once. The junction does not match germline at one end; this may be a read error. This chain joins TRBV11-2 and TRBJ2-7, with D possibly matching TRBD2 (5 bases). Germline values: CDR1 SGHAT, CDR2 FQNNGV. CDR3 size: 12 residues. This CDR3 is CANSPEGYEQYF. The CDR3, as DNA: TGCGCCAACAGTCCCGAGGGCTACGAGCAGTACTTC. The entire variable domain, with the rest obtained from reference TRBV11-2 and TRBJ2-7, is as follows: EAGVAQSPRYKIIEKRQSVAFWCNPISGHATLYWYQQILGQGPKLLIQFQNNGVVDDSQLPKDRFSAERLKGVDSTLKIQPAKLEDSAVYLCANSPEGYEQYFGPGTRLTVT.

The CDR3 DNA reads as TGTGCCAGCAGCTTAGGATGGGAGAACAATGAGCAGTTCTTC. Its translation is CASSLGWENNEQFF. The chain has TRBV11-3 and TRBJ2-1; possible D gene TRBD2, 5 bases. Germline lookup yields CDR1 SGHNT and CDR2 YENEEA. The CDR3 length is 14 residues. V was pared by 1 base and J by 5 bases, with 9 bases between.

Judged by abundance, this clonotype is hyperexpanded. The gene calls are TRBV6-2 or TRBV6-3 and TRBJ2-7; no clear D. Germline loops: CDR1 MNHEY, CDR2 SVGEGT. Trimming took 2 bases from V and 2 from J, leaving 7 bases between them. The CDR3 consists of 13 residues. The CDR3 here is CASSYEVPYEQYF. The CDR3 bases are TGTGCCAGCAGTTACGAGGTACCCTACGAGCAGTACTTC.

Remarks on this clonotype: An end of the junction differs from the germline gene, which may be a read error. J is TRBJ1-6 and V is TRBV11-1; a weak D match, TRBD1 (5 bases). There are 13 residues in the CDR3. CDR1 and CDR2 (germline): SGHAT, FQDESV (reference sequence). The CDR3 loop is CDISRTLVSPVHF. DNA of the CDR3: TGTGACATCAGCCGGACACTGGTTTCACCCGTCCACTTT. The full variable domain, completed using reference TRBV11-1 and TRBJ1-6, is EAEVAQSPRYKITEKSQAVAFWCDPISGHATLYWYRQILGQGPELLVQFQDESVVDDSQLPKDRFSAERLKGVDSTLKIQPAELGDSAMYLCDISRTLVSPVHFGNGTRLTVT.

In its sample, this clonotype was seen a few times. The rearrangement uses TRBV11-2 and TRBJ2-1; D may be TRBD2 (5 bases). Germline V gene sequence: CDR1 SGHAT, CDR2 FQNNGV. The CDR3 spans 15 residues. V gave up 5 bases and J gave up 0 bases, with 11 bases separating them. CDR3 sequence (DNA): TGTGCCAGCAGCCTGCAGCGGAGCTCCTACAATGAGCAGTTCTTC. Its translation is CASSLQRSSYNEQFF.

About this clonotype itself: Because the CDR3 is missing its conserved closing phenylalanine or tryptophan, this is likely a read error. The V gene is TRBV7-9, the J gene TRBJ2-2; 8 bases are shared with TRBD2. CDR3 length: 15 residues. The germline V gene encodes CDR1 SEHNR and CDR2 FQNEAQ (reference sequence). CDR3 sequence reads: CASGFLAGNTGELFS. CDR3 DNA: TGTGCCAGCGGCTTTCTAGCGGGGAACACCGGGGAGCTGTTTTCT.

A word on this clonotype: A read error may produce the germline difference seen at one junction end. The V call is TRBV6-5, the J call TRBJ2-1; the D is unclear. Germline V gene lookup returns CDR1 MNHEY and CDR2 SVGAGI. The CDR3 runs to 13 residues. The CDR3 protein is CASSYAMSNGQFF. DNA for the CDR3: TGTGCCAGCAGTTACGCAATGTCCAATGGGCAGTTCTTC.

Only a few counts were recorded for this clonotype. One end of the junction varies from germline; a read error may be responsible. The gene calls are TRBV24-1 and TRBJ2-1; a weak D match, TRBD2 (6 bases). Germline CDR1 and CDR2: KGHDR and SFDVKD. This CDR3 comprises 17 residues. The DNA of the CDR3 is TGTGCCACCAGTGAATATTCTACGACTAGTTCCTGCAATGAGCAGTTCTTC. Amino acids: CATSEYSTTSSCNEQFF.

A word on this clonotype: The junction and the germline gene differ at one end; a read error may be behind it. This sequence joins TRBV29-1 and TRBJ2-5; a weak D match, TRBD2 (6 bases). This CDR3 is built from 13 residues. Germline lookup yields CDR1 SQVTM and CDR2 ANQGSEA. CDR3 bases: TGCAGCGTTGAAATTGAGGGAGGAGAGACCCAATACTTC. Translation: CSVEIEGGETQYF.

On this clonotype: With a much larger clone just one base away, this may be a read error. The chain combines TRBV20-1 with TRBJ2-7; 7 bases are a match to TRBD2. Germline V gives CDR1 DFQATT, CDR2 SNEGSKA (reference sequence). The J segment lost 6 bases and the V segment lost 2 bases, leaving 7 bases of the junction unmatched. CDR3 length equals 13 residues. The CDR3 coding sequence is TGCAGTGCTAGACCAGTGGGAGGGTCCGAGCAGTACTTC. As protein: CSARPVGGSEQYF.

The sample holds one count of this clonotype. A much larger clone lies a single base off, so this may be a read error. The V call is TRBV19, the J call TRBJ1-2; a weak D match, TRBD1 (6 bases). V was clipped by 7 bases and J by 4 bases, with 13 bases between them. The CDR3 runs to 13 residues. Looked up from germline, CDR1 is LNHDA and CDR2 is SQIVND (reference sequence). The CDR3 region has the DNA TGTGCCAGTACCCCAGGACAGTTCTATGGCTACACCTTC. Protein: CASTPGQFYGYTF. Full variable domain (missing parts from reference TRBV19 and TRBJ1-2): DGGITQSPKYLFRKEGQNVTLSCEQNLNHDAMYWYRQDPGQGLRLIYYSQIVNDFQKGDIAEGYSVSREKKESFPLTVTSAQKNPTAFYLCASTPGQFYGYTFGSGTRLTVV.

In the case of this clonotype: The junction and the germline gene differ at one end; a read error may be behind it. This chain connects TRBV14 to TRBJ2-1; tentatively, D is TRBD1 (6 bases). This CDR3 is built from 16 residues. Per the germline V gene, CDR1 is SGHDN and CDR2 is FVKESK. CDR3 in amino acids: CASCPRTVLGYNEQFF. As DNA, the CDR3 is TGTGCCAGCTGCCCTAGGACAGTGTTGGGGTACAATGAACAGTTCTTC. The full variable domain, completed using reference TRBV14 and TRBJ2-1, is EAGVTQFPSHSVIEKGQTVTLRCDPISGHDNLYWYRRVMGKEIKFLLHFVKESKQDESGMPNNRFLAERTGGTYSTLKVQPAELEDSGVYFCASCPRTVLGYNEQFFGPGTRLTVL.

Comment on this clonotype: A single base separates this from a much larger clone, so it may be a read error. The chain is built from TRBV20-1 and TRBJ2-1; the match to TRBD2 covers 13 bases. The CDR3 contains 14 residues. Germline CDR1 is DFQATT and CDR2 is SNEGSKA (reference sequence). The CDR3 bases are TGCAGTGCTAGCGGGACTAGCGGGATCAATGGGCAGTTCTTC. Protein sequence: CSASGTSGINGQFF.

Note on this clonotype: One end of the junction does not line up with germline, which may come from a read error. This chain links TRBV7-9 with TRBJ2-7; 13 nucleotides match TRBD2. The germline V gene encodes CDR1 SEHNR and CDR2 FQNEAQ (reference sequence). The CDR3 sequence is 19 residues long. In nucleotides, the CDR3 is TGTGCCAGCACCTTAATCTCGACTAGCGGGAGGCCCAACTCCTACGAGCAGTACTTC. Translation gives CASTLISTSGRPNSYEQYF.

Turning to this clonotype: At one end the junction does not follow the germline gene, possibly because of a read error. The V gene is TRBV11-2, the J gene TRBJ2-1; 7 bases map to TRBD2. Germline V gene data show CDR1 as SGHAT and CDR2 as FQNNGV. CDR3 length equals 15 residues. As DNA, the CDR3 is TGTACCAGCAGCTTAGATGGGGGACTATTCAATGAGCAGTTCTTC. Its protein product is CTSSLDGGLFNEQFF.

Details on this clonotype: Compared with germline, one end of the junction differs, possibly owing to a read error. The chain uses TRBV11-2 and TRBJ1-2; 8 positions agree with TRBD1. There are 13 residues in the CDR3. Germline loops: CDR1 SGHAT, CDR2 FQNNGV. In DNA form, the CDR3 reads TGTGCCAGCGGCCTAGGACAGGGAAGTGGCCACACCTTC. Translation: CASGLGQGSGHTF.

Turning to this clonotype: Germline is not matched at one junction end, which may reflect a read error. V gene TRBV7-8 combines with J gene TRBJ2-1; D might be TRBD2 (6 bases). The CDR3 consists of 16 residues. Germline CDR1 SGHVS, CDR2 FQNEAQ. As DNA, the CDR3 is TGTGCCAGCAGCTTATTTATGACTAGTGGGTACAATGAGCAGCTCTTC. Its protein is CASSLFMTSGYNEQLF.

This clonotype occurred many times. The CDR3: CASSSPKNIQYF. The DNA of the CDR3 is TGTGCCAGCAGCTCCCCAAAAAACATTCAGTACTTC. V usage is TRBV7-9 and J usage is TRBJ2-4; no firm D call. V was clipped by 4 bases and J by 4 bases, with 5 bases between them. Germline loops: CDR1 SEHNR, CDR2 FQNEAQ (reference sequence). The CDR3 is 12 amino acids.

By share, this clonotype ranks as medium-sized. The rearrangement links TRBV29-1 to TRBJ2-1, with 12 positions matching TRBD1. CDR3 size: 15 residues. The V gene end was trimmed by 3 bases and the J gene end by 8 bases; junction bases not matched to a gene: 8. Germline values: CDR1 SQVTM, CDR2 ANQGSEA. In DNA form, the CDR3 reads TGCAGCGTTGAGTTCGGGACAGGGGGCTTTTATGAGCAGTTCTTC. This gives the protein CSVEFGTGGFYEQFF.

This clonotype was observed many times. This chain connects TRBV20-1 to TRBJ2-2, with 7 bases identical to TRBD2. The V gene end was trimmed by 3 bases and the J gene end by 7 bases; junction bases not matched to a gene: 2. CDR1 and CDR2 from the germline V gene are DFQATT and SNEGSKA (reference sequence). The CDR3 length is 12 residues. The chain's CDR3 is CSASGRHGELFF. CDR3 nucleotides: TGCAGTGCTAGCGGGAGGCACGGGGAGCTGTTTTTT.

In its sample, this clonotype ranks as medium-sized. The chain is built from TRBV29-1 and TRBJ1-1, with D unclear. V lost 4 bases to trimming and J lost 0 bases, with 12 bases between them. CDR3 size: 14 residues. Germline V lookup: CDR1 SQVTM, CDR2 ANQGSEA. Here the CDR3 reads CSVGVAGMNTEAFF. The DNA for the CDR3 is TGCAGCGTTGGGGTAGCAGGCATGAACACTGAAGCTTTCTTT.

Points on this clonotype: One end of the junction fails to match germline, which may point to a read error. V usage is TRBV11-2 and J usage is TRBJ2-7; the D call may be TRBD1 or TRBD2 (6 bases each). Germline V gene data show CDR1 as SGHAT and CDR2 as FQNNGV. The CDR3 covers 12 residues. The CDR3 bases are TGTGCCGGCAGTCCCGGGGGCTACGGGCGGTACTTC. It translates to CAGSPGGYGRYF. The full variable domain, in which reference TRBV11-2 and TRBJ2-7 provide the parts outside the CDR3, is EAGVAQSPRYKIIEKRQSVAFWCNPISGHATLYWYQQILGQGPKLLIQFQNNGVVDDSQLPKDRFSAERLKGVDSTLKIQPAKLEDSAVYLCAGSPGGYGRYFGPGTRLTVT.

A word on this clonotype: Lacking the conserved final phenylalanine or tryptophan, this CDR3 likely reflects a read error. In DNA form, the CDR3 reads TGCGTCAGCAGCCAAGATCGGAGCGGGATGCACAATGAGCAGTTCTTA. This codes for CVSSQDRSGMHNEQFL. The J gene is TRBJ2-1, the V gene TRBV4-3; TRBD2 matches 7 bases. Germline CDR1 reads LGHNA; CDR2 reads YSLEER. This CDR3 has 16 residues.

This clonotype was seen once. The chain has TRBV5-4 and TRBJ2-5, with TRBD2 identical over 8 bases. The length of the CDR3 is 13 residues. Germline-derived CDR1 and CDR2 are SGHNT and YYREEE (reference sequence). CDR3 sequence reads: CACSPTSVETQYF. The CDR3 coding sequence is TGTGCTTGCAGCCCGACTAGCGTAGAGACCCAGTACTTC.